This TCR beta chain comes out of a study of CD8+ T cells in alopecia areata. Whole-study findings and limits: Affected lesional scalp, above all in alopecia totalis/universalis, was more clonal than normal scalp.

Germline lookup yields CDR1 GTSNPN and CDR2 SVGIG (reference sequence). V lost 2 bases to trimming and J lost 0 bases; unmatched junction nucleotides: 7. The CDR3 runs to 17 residues. A word on this clone: Its antigen is currently unknown.

RNA was extracted and reverse transcribed into cDNA as the sequencing template. TCRdb's copy holds only in-frame clones and misses some; the assay was immunoSEQ multiplex PCR. The table records about 150,000 clones, about 54% of them present only once. The clonotype comes from a human donor in good health. Material for sequencing was CD4+ T cells sorted from blood. The chain has TRBV30 and TRBJ2-3, with 11 bases aligning to TRBD2. DNA of the CDR3: TGTGCCTGGAGTTTAGGGGGACTAGCGGCGAGCACAGATACGCAGTATTTT. Translated: CAWSLGGLAASTDTQYF.